One and the same sample provided the 10 T cell receptor beta chains below, sequenced in a study of cytomegalovirus exposure and HLA in healthy donors. Primers: 60 Vbeta forward and 13 Jbeta reverse. Profiled with immunoSEQ multiplex PCR; TCRdb holds only in-frame clones, not every one. Here the sample table reports tens of thousands of clones. The sample comprised PBMCs. These receptors originate from a female donor in good health and CMV-seronegative.

V usage is TRBV6-1 and J usage is TRBJ1-2, with D unclear. Trimming left V 6 bases short and J 5 bases short, with 7 bases between. Germline CDR1 MNHNS, CDR2 SASEGT. The CDR3 extends over 11 amino acids. This CDR3 reads CASSSGYGYTF. CDR3 sequence (DNA): TGTGCCAGCAGCTCGGGGTATGGCTACACCTTC.

On this clone itself: The sample contains more than one DNA sequence encoding this CDR3. The chain links TRBV18 to TRBJ1-6; possibly TRBD1 for D (6 bases). The germline CDR1 and CDR2 sequences are KGHSH and LQKENI. The CDR3 length is 16 residues. V was shortened by 4 bases and J by 10 bases, with 20 bases between the two germline ends. The CDR3 DNA reads TGTGCCAGCTCACAGGGGGATATCTCGACGTACTCACCCCTCCACTTT. Its translation is CASSQGDISTYSPLHF.

The chain is built from TRBV19 and TRBJ2-7; 9 bases align to TRBD1. Trimming cost V 5 bases and J 6 bases; bases outside gene matches: 11. The germline gives CDR1 LNHDA, CDR2 SQIVND (reference sequence). The CDR3 covers 15 residues. CDR3 region: CASSDQTGGIGEQYF. DNA for the CDR3: TGTGCCAGTAGTGACCAGACAGGGGGTATCGGCGAGCAGTACTTC.

The chain links TRBV5-1 to TRBJ2-3; D is ambiguous. Trimming removed 0 bases from V and 0 bases from J, with 11 bases in between. The germline V gene encodes CDR1 SGHRS and CDR2 YFSETQ. The CDR3 is 16 residues long. The CDR3 reads CASSLDRVSSTDTQYF. CDR3 coding DNA: TGCGCCAGCAGCTTGGATCGGGTCTCTAGCACAGATACGCAGTATTTT.

The CDR3 DNA reads as TGTGCCAGCAGTTTATTAAGAGGGGGCGAGCAGTACTTC. Translated: CASSLLRGGEQYF. The chain is built from TRBV28 and TRBJ2-7, with TRBD1 as a possible D gene (6 bases). Trimming stripped 1 base from V and 6 bases from J, with 10 bases between. The CDR3 runs to 13 residues. Germline V gives CDR1 MDHEN, CDR2 SYDVKM.

The chain couples TRBV9 to TRBJ2-1; 13 bases match TRBD2. Germline CDR1 and CDR2: SGDLS and YYNGEE. The CDR3 has 15 residues. Trimming took 2 bases from V and 7 from J; bases not matched to a gene: 3. The CDR3 bases are TGTGCCAGCAGCGTGACTAGCGGGGGGTTTAATGAGCAGTTCTTC. This gives the protein CASSVTSGGFNEQFF.

The chain couples TRBV9 to TRBJ2-5; 7 nucleotides agree with TRBD1. The CDR3 runs 14 residues. The junction had 7 bases not matched to a gene; V was cut back by 4 bases and J by 4 bases. CDR1 and CDR2 (germline): SGDLS, YYNGEE. This CDR3 is CASSQRQGAETQYF. The CDR3 coding sequence is TGTGCCAGCAGCCAGCGACAGGGTGCAGAGACCCAGTACTTC.

The J gene is TRBJ2-5, the V gene TRBV6-1; 7 bases match TRBD1. The CDR3 is made up of 13 amino acids. V shed 6 bases, J shed 1 base, and the junction held 2 bases outside the gene matches. The V gene's germline CDR1 is MNHNS and CDR2 SASEGT. The chain's CDR3 is CASSWTGQETQYF. CDR3 nucleotides: TGTGCCAGCAGCTGGACAGGCCAAGAGACCCAGTACTTC.

The rearrangement joins TRBV7-2 to TRBJ2-3, with D maybe TRBD2 (6 bases). The germline V and J ends were trimmed by 0 bases and 3 bases, with 19 bases remaining between them. Germline CDR1 SGHTA, CDR2 FQGNSA. The CDR3 runs to 18 residues. CDR3 coding DNA: TGTGCCAGCAGCTTAGCGGTCGGACTAACATTGAGGACAGATACGCAGTATTTT. Protein: CASSLAVGLTLRTDTQYF. The full variable domain, its missing parts supplied by reference TRBV7-2 and TRBJ2-3, is GAGVSQSPSNKVTEKGKDVELRCDPISGHTALYWYRQSLGQGLEFLIYFQGNSAPDKSGLPSDRFSAERTGGSVSTLTIQRTQQEDSAVYLCASSLAVGLTLRTDTQYFGPGTRLTVL.

The chain employs TRBV6-5 and TRBJ2-1; 8 bases match TRBD2. The CDR3 runs 14 residues. CDR1 is MNHEY and CDR2 is SVGAGI in the germline V gene. Trimming cost V 11 bases and J 0 bases; bases outside gene matches: 6. The DNA of the CDR3 is TGTGCCTCCTTTCGGGGGGGCTCCTACAATGAGCAGTTCTTC. Translated: CASFRGGSYNEQFF.